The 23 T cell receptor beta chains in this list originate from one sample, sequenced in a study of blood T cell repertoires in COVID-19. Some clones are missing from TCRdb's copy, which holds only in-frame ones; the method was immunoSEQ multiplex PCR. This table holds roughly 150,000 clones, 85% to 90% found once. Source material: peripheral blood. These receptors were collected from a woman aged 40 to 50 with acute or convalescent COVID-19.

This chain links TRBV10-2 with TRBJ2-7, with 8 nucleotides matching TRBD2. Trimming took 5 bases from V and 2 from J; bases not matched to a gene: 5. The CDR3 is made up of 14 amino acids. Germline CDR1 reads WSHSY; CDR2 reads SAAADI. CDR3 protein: CASSTSGKPYEQYF. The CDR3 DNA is TGCGCCAGCAGTACTAGCGGAAAACCCTACGAGCAGTACTTC.

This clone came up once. The CDR3 DNA is TGTGCCAGCAGCACGGACAAGTCATTTCGGCCCCAGCATTTT. Residues: CASSTDKSFRPQHF. The chain joins TRBV7-2 to TRBJ1-5; a weak D match, TRBD1 (5 bases). V lost 5 bases and J lost 9, with 17 bases in between. CDR1 is SGHTA and CDR2 is FQGNSA in the germline V gene. CDR3 size: 14 residues.

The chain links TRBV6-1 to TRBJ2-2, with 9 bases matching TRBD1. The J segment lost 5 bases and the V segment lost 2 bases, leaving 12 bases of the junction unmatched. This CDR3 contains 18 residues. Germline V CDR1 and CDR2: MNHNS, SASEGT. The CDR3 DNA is TGTGCCAGCAGTGAATTCTATCGGACAGGGGTTATGACCGGGGAGCTGTTTTTT. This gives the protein CASSEFYRTGVMTGELFF.

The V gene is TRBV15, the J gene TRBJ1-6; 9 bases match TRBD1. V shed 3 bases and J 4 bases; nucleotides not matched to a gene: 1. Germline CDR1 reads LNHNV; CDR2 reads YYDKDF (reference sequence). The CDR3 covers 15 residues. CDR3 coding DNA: TGTGCCACCAGCAGCGACAGGGGGTATAATTCACCCCTCCACTTT. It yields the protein CATSSDRGYNSPLHF.

CDR3 DNA: TGTGCCACCAGCACATACAGATACAATCAGCCCCAGCATTTT. Translation: CATSTYRYNQPQHF. This chain joins TRBV15 and TRBJ1-5; unclear D gene. V lost 4 bases and J 3 bases, leaving 10 bases between the germline ends. Germline values: CDR1 LNHNV, CDR2 YYDKDF (reference sequence). This CDR3 has 14 amino acids.

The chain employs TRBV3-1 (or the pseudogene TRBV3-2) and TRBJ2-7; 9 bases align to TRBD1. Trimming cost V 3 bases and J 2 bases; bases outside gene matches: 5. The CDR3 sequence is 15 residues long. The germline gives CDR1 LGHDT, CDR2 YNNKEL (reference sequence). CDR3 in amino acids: CASSQVGTGPYEQYF. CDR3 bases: TGTGCCAGCAGCCAGGTAGGGACAGGGCCCTACGAGCAGTACTTC.

Here the CDR3 DNA reads TGTGCCAGCAGCTTCAGGGGAAATAGAGCTTTCTTT. Translation: CASSFRGNRAFF. The chain couples TRBV14 to TRBJ1-1; the D gene is possibly TRBD1 (6 bases). Trimming left V 5 bases short and J 10 bases short, with 14 bases between. The CDR3 has 12 residues. Germline V gene data show CDR1 as SGHDN and CDR2 as FVKESK. Based on the CDR3 plus reference TRBV14 and TRBJ1-1, the full variable domain is EAGVTQFPSHSVIEKGQTVTLRCDPISGHDNLYWYRRVMGKEIKFLLHFVKESKQDESGMPNNRFLAERTGGTYSTLKVQPAELEDSGVYFCASSFRGNRAFFGQGTRLTVV.

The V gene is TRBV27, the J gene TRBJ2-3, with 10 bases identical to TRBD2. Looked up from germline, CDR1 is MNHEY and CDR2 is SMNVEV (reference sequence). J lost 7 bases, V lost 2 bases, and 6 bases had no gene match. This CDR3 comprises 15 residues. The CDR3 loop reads CASSLERGGGNTQYF. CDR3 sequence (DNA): TGTGCCAGCAGTTTAGAGCGGGGGGGCGGAAATACGCAGTATTTT.

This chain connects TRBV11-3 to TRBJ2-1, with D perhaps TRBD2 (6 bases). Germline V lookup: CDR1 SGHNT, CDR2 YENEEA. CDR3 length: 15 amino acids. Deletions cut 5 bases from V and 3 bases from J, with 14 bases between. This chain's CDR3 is CASSPWGVNYNEQFF. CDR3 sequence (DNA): TGTGCCAGCAGCCCCTGGGGGGTCAACTACAATGAGCAGTTCTTC.

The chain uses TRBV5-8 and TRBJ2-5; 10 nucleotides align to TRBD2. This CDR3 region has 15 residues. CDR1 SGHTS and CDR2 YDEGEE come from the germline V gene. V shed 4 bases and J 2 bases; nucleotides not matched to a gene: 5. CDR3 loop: CASSPGTSEQETQYF. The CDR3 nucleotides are TGTGCCAGCAGCCCCGGGACTAGCGAACAAGAGACCCAGTACTTC.

The CDR3 reads CASGPQAGGPFNEQFF. As DNA, the CDR3 is TGTGCCAGCGGACCCCAAGCGGGAGGGCCATTTAATGAGCAGTTCTTC. This rearrangement joins TRBV27 to TRBJ2-1, with 10 bases lining up with TRBD2. This CDR3 region has 16 residues. Trimming removed 8 bases from V and 7 bases from J; junction bases left unmatched: 14. Germline V gives CDR1 MNHEY, CDR2 SMNVEV (reference sequence).

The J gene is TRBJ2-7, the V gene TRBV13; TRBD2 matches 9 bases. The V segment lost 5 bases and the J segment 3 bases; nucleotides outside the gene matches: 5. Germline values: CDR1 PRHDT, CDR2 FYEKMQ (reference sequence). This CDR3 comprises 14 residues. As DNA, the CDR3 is TGTGCCAGCAGCCCGGGACTAGCAGGCTACGAGCAGTACTTC. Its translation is CASSPGLAGYEQYF. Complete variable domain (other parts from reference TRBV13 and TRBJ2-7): AAGVIQSPRHLIKEKRETATLKCYPIPRHDTVYWYQQGPGQDPQFLISFYEKMQSDKGSIPDRFSAQQFSDYHSELNMSSLELGDSALYFCASSPGLAGYEQYFGPGTRLTVT.

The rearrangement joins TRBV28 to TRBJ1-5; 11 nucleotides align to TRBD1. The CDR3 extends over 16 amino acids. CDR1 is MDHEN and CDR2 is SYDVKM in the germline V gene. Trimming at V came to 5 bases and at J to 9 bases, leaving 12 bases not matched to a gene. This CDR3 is CASSPWTGGSRRPQHF. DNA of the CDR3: TGTGCCAGCAGTCCCTGGACAGGGGGCAGCCGGAGGCCCCAGCATTTT.

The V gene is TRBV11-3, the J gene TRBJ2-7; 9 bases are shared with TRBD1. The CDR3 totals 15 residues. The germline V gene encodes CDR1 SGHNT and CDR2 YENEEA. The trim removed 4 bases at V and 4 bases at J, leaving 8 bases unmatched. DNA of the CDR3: TGTGCCAGCAGCTCCACACCCGGGACAGGGTACGAGCAGTACTTC. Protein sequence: CASSSTPGTGYEQYF.

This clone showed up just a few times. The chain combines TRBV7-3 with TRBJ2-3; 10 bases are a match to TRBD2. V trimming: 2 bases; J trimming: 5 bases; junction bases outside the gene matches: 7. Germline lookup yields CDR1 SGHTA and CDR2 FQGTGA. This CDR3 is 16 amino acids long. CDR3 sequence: CASSLLPSGGVDTQYF. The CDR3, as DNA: TGTGCCAGCAGCTTACTCCCTAGCGGGGGTGTAGATACGCAGTATTTT.

In nucleotides, the CDR3 is TGTGCCAGCAGCCCGACCCCCGGGACAGGGGGCATTTCACCCCTCCACTTT. This sequence encodes CASSPTPGTGGISPLHF. V is TRBV3-1 (or the pseudogene TRBV3-2) and J is TRBJ1-6; 12 bases agree with TRBD1. V gave up 4 bases and J gave up 9 bases; unmatched junction bases: 10. Germline V gene sequence: CDR1 LGHDT, CDR2 YNNKEL (reference sequence). The CDR3 runs to 17 residues.

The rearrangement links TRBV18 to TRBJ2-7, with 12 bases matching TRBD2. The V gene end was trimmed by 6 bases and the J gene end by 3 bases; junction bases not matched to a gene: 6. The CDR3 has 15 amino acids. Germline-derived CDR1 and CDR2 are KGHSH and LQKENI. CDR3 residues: CASSPTSGSHYEQYF. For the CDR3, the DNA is TGTGCCAGCTCTCCGACTAGCGGGAGCCACTACGAGCAGTACTTC.

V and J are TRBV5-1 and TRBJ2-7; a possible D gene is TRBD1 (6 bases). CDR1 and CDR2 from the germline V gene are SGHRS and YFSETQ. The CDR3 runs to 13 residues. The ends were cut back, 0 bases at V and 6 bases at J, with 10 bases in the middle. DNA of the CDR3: TGCGCCAGCAGCTTGGAGACAGGACTCGAGCAGTACTTC. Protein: CASSLETGLEQYF.

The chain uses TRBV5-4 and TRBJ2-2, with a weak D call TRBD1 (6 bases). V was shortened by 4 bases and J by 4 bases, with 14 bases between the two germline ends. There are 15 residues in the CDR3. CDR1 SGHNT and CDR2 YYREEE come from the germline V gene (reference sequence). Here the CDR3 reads CASSTDRLGTGELFF. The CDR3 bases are TGTGCCAGCAGCACAGACAGGTTAGGCACCGGGGAGCTGTTTTTT.

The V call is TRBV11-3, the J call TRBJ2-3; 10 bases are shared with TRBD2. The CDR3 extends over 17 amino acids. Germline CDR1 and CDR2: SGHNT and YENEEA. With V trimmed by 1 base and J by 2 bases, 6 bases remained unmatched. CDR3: CASSLVASGRSTDTQYF. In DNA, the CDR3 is TGTGCCAGCAGCTTAGTGGCTAGCGGGAGATCCACAGATACGCAGTATTTT.

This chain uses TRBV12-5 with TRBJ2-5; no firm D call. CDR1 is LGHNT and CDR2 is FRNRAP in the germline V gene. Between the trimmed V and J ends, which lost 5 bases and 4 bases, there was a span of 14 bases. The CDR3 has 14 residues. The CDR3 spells CASGPPTGGETQYF. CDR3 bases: TGTGCTAGTGGTCCCCCAACGGGTGGAGAGACCCAGTACTTC.

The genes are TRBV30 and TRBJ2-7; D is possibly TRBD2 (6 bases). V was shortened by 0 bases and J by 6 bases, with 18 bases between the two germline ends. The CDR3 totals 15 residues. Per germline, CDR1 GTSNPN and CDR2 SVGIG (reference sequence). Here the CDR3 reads CAWSVLVGRLSEQYF. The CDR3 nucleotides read TGTGCCTGGAGTGTACTAGTCGGGAGACTCTCCGAGCAGTACTTC.

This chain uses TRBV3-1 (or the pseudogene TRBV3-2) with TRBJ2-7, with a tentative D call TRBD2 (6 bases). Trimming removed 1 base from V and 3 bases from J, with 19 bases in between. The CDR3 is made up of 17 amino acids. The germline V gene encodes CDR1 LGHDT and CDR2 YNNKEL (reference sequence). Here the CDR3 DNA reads TGTGCCAGCAGCCAAGTAGGGGAGCGGGTACCAGTCTACGAGCAGTACTTC. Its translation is CASSQVGERVPVYEQYF.